This T cell receptor (beta chain) is drawn from a study of cytomegalovirus exposure and HLA in healthy donors. The PCR made use of 60 Vbeta and 13 Jbeta primers. Method: immunoSEQ multiplex PCR; TCRdb's copy keeps in-frame clones and lacks some. The sample shows about 67,000 clones, and approximately 1.8% sits with its ten largest clones. This CDR3 comprises 17 residues. CDR1 SGHRS and CDR2 YFSETQ come from the germline V gene. With V trimmed by 4 bases and J by 5 bases, 16 bases remained unmatched. As for this clone: The antigen is undetermined.

Study findings and constraints: Earlier analysis yielded a pattern in which most TCR beta V segments were productive about 87% or about 30% of the time. In a later analysis, TCR beta V- and J-gene trimming was associated with a missense DCLRE1C variant.

The specimen sequenced was PBMCs. The chain couples TRBV5-1 to TRBJ2-5; 8 bases map to TRBD1. This clonotype was sampled from a woman aged 25 to 39 in good health and CMV-seronegative. CDR3 sequence (DNA): TGCGCCAGCAGCCGGGTGGACAGGGCAAATTATCAGGAGACCCAGTACTTC. Encoded protein: CASSRVDRANYQETQYF. The whole variable domain, filled in from reference TRBV5-1 and TRBJ2-5, reads KAGVTQTPRYLIKTRGQQVTLSCSPISGHRSVSWYQQTPGQGLQFLFEYFSETQRNKGNFPGRFSGRQFSNSRSEMNVSTLELGDSALYLCASSRVDRANYQETQYFGPGTRLLVL.